Listed here is a single T cell receptor beta chain. Its antigen is unknown. This sample is part of a study of T-cell memory formation after mild COVID-19. Points from the study as a whole: Later expanders leaned toward CD4+, whereas clones contracting from day 15 to 85 were balanced CD4/CD8. CD4+ contracting clones lay mainly in CM and EM, CD8+ ones in EMRA. That cross-reactive memory joined was suggested by some responding clones appearing in pre-infection memory.

CDR3 length equals 16 residues. Trimming shortened V by 0 bases and J by 1 base, and 12 bases separated the two germline ends. Germline lookup yields CDR1 SGDLS and CDR2 YYNGEE. TCR alpha and TCR beta cDNA libraries with sample barcodes and UMIs came from 5'RACE using constant-segment primers. From the 5' RACE reads, TCRdb called clonotypes with MiXCR, one entry per CDR3 protein. The profile shows tens of thousands of distinct CDR3 sequences, approximately 15% of them singletons. The source is an adult woman who had mild COVID-19 (a few samples of this study predate the infection). Cell type and time point are not known. The chain is built from TRBV9 and TRBJ2-3, with D perhaps matching TRBD2 (6 bases). Specimen: PBMCs or a T cell subset sorted from them (not recorded which). CDR3 sequence reads: CASSVGAGGGTDTQYF. CDR3 sequence (DNA): TGTGCCAGCAGCGTAGGTGCTGGCGGGGGCACAGATACGCAGTATTTT.